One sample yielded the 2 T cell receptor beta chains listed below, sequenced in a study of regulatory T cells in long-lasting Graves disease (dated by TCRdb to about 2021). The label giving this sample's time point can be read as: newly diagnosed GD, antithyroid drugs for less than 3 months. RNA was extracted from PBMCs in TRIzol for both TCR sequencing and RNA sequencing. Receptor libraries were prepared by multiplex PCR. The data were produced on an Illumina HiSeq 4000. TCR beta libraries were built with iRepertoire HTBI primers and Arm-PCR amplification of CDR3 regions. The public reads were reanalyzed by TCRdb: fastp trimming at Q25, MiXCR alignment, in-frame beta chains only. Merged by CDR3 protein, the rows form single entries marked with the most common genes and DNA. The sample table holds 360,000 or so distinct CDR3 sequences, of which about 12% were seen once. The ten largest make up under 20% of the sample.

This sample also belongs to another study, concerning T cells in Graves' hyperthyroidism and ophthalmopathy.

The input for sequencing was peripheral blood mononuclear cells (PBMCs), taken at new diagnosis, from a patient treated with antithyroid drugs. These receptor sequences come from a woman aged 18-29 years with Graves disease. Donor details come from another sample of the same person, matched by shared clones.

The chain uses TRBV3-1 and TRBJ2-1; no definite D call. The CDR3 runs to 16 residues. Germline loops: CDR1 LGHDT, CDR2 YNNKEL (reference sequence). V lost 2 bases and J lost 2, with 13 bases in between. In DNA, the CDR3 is TGTGCCAGCAGCCAACCCCCGATAGGGACCTACAATGAGCAGTTCTTC. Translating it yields CASSQPPIGTYNEQFF.

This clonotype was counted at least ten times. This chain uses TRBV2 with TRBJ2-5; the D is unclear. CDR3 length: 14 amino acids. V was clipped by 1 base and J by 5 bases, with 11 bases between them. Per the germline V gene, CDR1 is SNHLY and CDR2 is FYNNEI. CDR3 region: CASSEGPEWETQYF. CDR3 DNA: TGTGCCAGCAGTGAAGGGCCCGAGTGGGAGACCCAGTACTTC.